These 22 T cell receptor beta chains share one sample of origin, sequenced in a study of OX40 agonist ivuxolimab in advanced cancers. The data were produced by immunoSEQ multiplex PCR, yet TCRdb's version contains in-frame clones alone and is incomplete. The sample lists 55,000 to 70,000 clones, around four fifths seen once, with less than 4% in the top ten. Sample: CD4+ or CD8+ T cells sorted from blood, taken in a trial of the OX40 agonist ivuxolimab. The receptors were gathered from an adult with an advanced solid tumor such as melanoma, head and neck, liver or kidney cancer.

This chain links TRBV19 with TRBJ2-1, with 8 bases matching TRBD2. V dropped 9 bases and J dropped 5; count of bases not matched to a gene: 9. CDR1 and CDR2 (germline): LNHDA, SQIVND (reference sequence). The CDR3 totals 14 residues. The CDR3 DNA reads as TGTGCCAGCGGGGGGGCCTCTGTGGACAATGAGCAGTTCTTC. It encodes CASGGASVDNEQFF.

The chain employs TRBV18 and TRBJ1-5, with TRBD1 matching over 8 bases. Germline CDR1 KGHSH, CDR2 LQKENI. CDR3 length equals 15 residues. Germline trimming cut 6 bases from V and 6 bases from J; bases unmatched to any gene: 10. CDR3 residues: CASSQGQDPSQPQHF. The CDR3 bases are TGTGCCAGCTCGCAGGGACAGGACCCTTCTCAGCCCCAGCATTTT.

This chain joins TRBV6-5 and TRBJ1-5; tentative D call: TRBD1 (6 bases). Germline CDR1 is MNHEY and CDR2 is SVGAGI. Trimming stripped 5 bases from V and 4 bases from J, with 12 bases between. This CDR3 has 14 amino acids. In nucleotides, the CDR3 is TGTGCCAGCAGTCGCAACAGGGAGAATCAGCCCCAGCATTTT. Amino acid sequence: CASSRNRENQPQHF.

The J gene is TRBJ1-1, the V gene TRBV6-6; 7 nucleotides line up with TRBD1. The J segment lost 6 bases and the V segment lost 1 base, leaving 8 bases of the junction unmatched. CDR3 length equals 15 residues. Germline CDR1 and CDR2: MNHNY and SVGAGI (reference sequence). CDR3 coding DNA: TGTGCCAGCAGTTACTACCGACAGGGCGGCGCTGAAGCTTTCTTT. Translating it yields CASSYYRQGGAEAFF.

This clone has a handful of counts. The chain couples TRBV7-2 to TRBJ1-3, with a possible D match to TRBD1 (5 bases). Trimming took 5 bases from V and 6 from J, leaving 14 bases between them. Germline V gene sequence: CDR1 SGHTA, CDR2 FQGNSA. The CDR3 has 14 residues. The chain's CDR3 is CASSPREDSNTIYF. CDR3 sequence (DNA): TGTGCCAGCAGCCCCAGGGAGGACTCAAACACCATATATTTT.

This chain uses TRBV18 with TRBJ2-7; D is undetermined. This CDR3 contains 13 residues. V gave up 2 bases and J gave up 3 bases, with 8 bases separating them. Germline V gene lookup returns CDR1 KGHSH and CDR2 LQKENI. In nucleotides, the CDR3 is TGTGCCAGCTCACCAGACCCAAACTACGAGCAGTACTTC. It yields the protein CASSPDPNYEQYF.

CDR3 sequence reads: CASFGPFGGTEAFF. CDR3 bases: TGTGCCAGCTTTGGACCCTTTGGGGGAACTGAAGCTTTCTTT. This chain uses TRBV5-6 with TRBJ1-1; D is perhaps TRBD1 (5 bases). Germline values: CDR1 SGHDT, CDR2 YYEEEE. The CDR3 sequence is 14 residues long. The V and J ends lost 7 bases and 5 bases respectively, with 18 bases between them.

The chain uses TRBV5-1 and TRBJ1-2; D is uncertain. V lost 4 bases and J lost 4, with 11 bases in between. The CDR3 spans 13 residues. CDR1 and CDR2 (germline): SGHRS, YFSETQ. The CDR3 here is CASSHGRSYGYTF. Written as DNA, the CDR3 is TGCGCCAGCAGCCACGGACGAAGCTATGGCTACACCTTC.

This chain uses TRBV7-6 with TRBJ1-4; D not certain. The CDR3 extends over 14 amino acids. Trimming cost V 4 bases and J 12 bases, with 18 bases left between them. Germline CDR1 SGHVS, CDR2 FNYEAQ. The DNA of the CDR3 is TGTGCCAGCAGCTCAACCACGTCCCCTAGTGAACTGTTTTTT. Translation: CASSSTTSPSELFF.

This clone has just one count. The rearrangement joins TRBV30 to TRBJ1-4; 7 nucleotides align to TRBD1. Trimming took 8 bases from V and 8 from J; bases not matched to a gene: 11. CDR1 and CDR2 from the germline V gene are GTSNPN and SVGIG (reference sequence). This CDR3 spans 13 amino acids. CDR3 bases: TGTGCCACCTTCGGGACAGTGGGAGAAAAACTGTTTTTT. This codes for CATFGTVGEKLFF. Together with reference TRBV30 and TRBJ1-4, the CDR3 gives the full variable domain: SQTIHQWPATLVQPVGSPLSLECTVEGTSNPNLYWYRQAAGRGLQLLFYSVGIGQISSEVPQNLSASRPQDRQFILSSKKLLLSDSGFYLCATFGTVGEKLFFGSGTQLSVL.

This clone was seen once. CDR3 region: CASSLSLTGADGYTF. The DNA for the CDR3 is TGTGCCAGCAGCTTATCCCTGACGGGAGCCGACGGCTACACCTTC. This rearrangement joins TRBV7-2 to TRBJ1-2, with D unclear. V was clipped by 2 bases and J by 8 bases, with 18 bases between them. The CDR3 totals 15 residues. From germline, CDR1 is SGHTA and CDR2 FQGNSA.

The chain joins TRBV5-3 to TRBJ1-2, with 7 bases identical to TRBD1. TRBV5-3 is placed among ORFs of uncertain function. The CDR3 spans 13 residues. V dropped 5 bases and J dropped 5; count of bases not matched to a gene: 6. The CDR3 region has the DNA TGTGCCAGAAGAAAGACAGGGTGGTATGGCTACACCTTC. Protein: CARRKTGWYGYTF.

V and J are TRBV13 and TRBJ1-1; TRBD1 might be the D (5 bases). Germline V gene data show CDR1 as PRHDT and CDR2 as FYEKMQ (reference sequence). V lost 0 bases to trimming and J lost 10 bases, with 18 bases between them. CDR3 size: 15 residues. The CDR3 loop is CASSLGAGPSSRAFF. DNA of the CDR3: TGTGCCAGCAGCTTAGGCGCAGGGCCCTCGAGTCGAGCTTTCTTT.

There are a few counts of this clone. The chain uses TRBV27 and TRBJ2-4, with D possibly being TRBD2 (6 bases). The V and J ends lost 5 bases and 0 bases respectively, with 11 bases between them. CDR1 is MNHEY, CDR2 SMNVEV, per germline (reference sequence). The CDR3 is made up of 15 amino acids. The chain's CDR3 is CASSPGDLAKNIQYF. The CDR3 DNA is TGTGCCAGCAGTCCGGGGGACTTAGCCAAAAACATTCAGTACTTC.

V gene TRBV11-2 combines with J gene TRBJ1-4; D ambiguous. Germline lookup yields CDR1 SGHAT and CDR2 FQNNGV. CDR3 length equals 14 residues. V was cut by 5 bases and J by 8 bases, with 15 bases left in between. CDR3 sequence reads: CASSRSGNREKLFF. The CDR3 nucleotides are TGTGCCAGCAGCCGAAGTGGGAATCGAGAAAAACTGTTTTTT.

The gene calls are TRBV7-2 and TRBJ2-3; 7 bases align to TRBD2. Per germline, CDR1 SGHTA and CDR2 FQGNSA. The J segment lost 0 bases and the V segment lost 5 bases, leaving 2 bases of the junction unmatched. CDR3 size: 14 residues. CDR3 amino acids: CASSPTSSTDTQYF. The CDR3 bases are TGTGCCAGCAGCCCGACTAGCAGCACAGATACGCAGTATTTT.

The gene calls are TRBV30 and TRBJ1-6; no definite D call. In germline, CDR1 is GTSNPN, CDR2 SVGIG (reference sequence). The ends were cut back, 3 bases at V and 9 bases at J, with 18 bases in the middle. This CDR3 contains 15 residues. The CDR3 loop is CAWRSNPYRGSPLHF. The CDR3 coding sequence is TGTGCCTGGAGATCAAACCCATACCGGGGTTCACCCCTCCACTTT.

J is TRBJ1-6 and V is TRBV5-1; TRBD1 agrees at 11 bases. V was pared by 0 bases and J by 15 bases, with 8 bases of the junction left unmatched. This CDR3 comprises 15 residues. Germline V CDR1 and CDR2: SGHRS, YFSETQ. The CDR3 DNA sequence: TGCGCCAGCAGCTTGGAAGGACAGGGGGCTCGAGGCCTCCACTTT. It yields the protein CASSLEGQGARGLHF.

This clone was picked up a small number of times. The chain links TRBV7-2 to TRBJ1-5; no clear D. The V end lost 5 bases, the J end lost 0 bases, and 8 bases lay between the germline ends. Germline CDR1 and CDR2: SGHTA and FQGNSA. The CDR3 spans 14 residues. CDR3 loop: CASSVQYSNQPQHF. The CDR3 nucleotides are TGTGCCAGCAGCGTTCAGTATAGCAATCAGCCCCAGCATTTT.

The rearrangement uses TRBV5-1 and TRBJ1-2; 9 bases are a match to TRBD1. CDR1 is SGHRS, CDR2 YFSETQ, per germline. CDR3 length equals 15 residues. Trimming removed 0 bases from V and 6 bases from J; junction bases left unmatched: 6. CDR3 region: CASSLVGTGSHGYTF. The CDR3 DNA is TGCGCCAGCAGCTTGGTGGGGACAGGGTCTCATGGCTACACCTTC.

The chain uses TRBV6-5 and TRBJ2-2; unclear D gene. Trimming shortened V by 8 bases and J by 0 bases, and 10 bases separated the two germline ends. The CDR3 is 14 amino acids. CDR1 and CDR2 (germline): MNHEY, SVGAGI. For the CDR3, the DNA is TGTGCCAGCGTCAGCACCTCGAACACCGGGGAGCTGTTTTTT. This translates into CASVSTSNTGELFF.

The chain uses TRBV20-1 and TRBJ2-3; no reliable D call. The V gene lost 6 bases and the J gene lost 6 bases, with 10 bases spanning the gap. Germline CDR1 reads DFQATT; CDR2 reads SNEGSKA (reference sequence). CDR3 size: 11 residues. CDR3 loop: CSAQRQDTQYF. Written as DNA, the CDR3 is TGCAGTGCCCAGAGGCAGGATACGCAGTATTTT.